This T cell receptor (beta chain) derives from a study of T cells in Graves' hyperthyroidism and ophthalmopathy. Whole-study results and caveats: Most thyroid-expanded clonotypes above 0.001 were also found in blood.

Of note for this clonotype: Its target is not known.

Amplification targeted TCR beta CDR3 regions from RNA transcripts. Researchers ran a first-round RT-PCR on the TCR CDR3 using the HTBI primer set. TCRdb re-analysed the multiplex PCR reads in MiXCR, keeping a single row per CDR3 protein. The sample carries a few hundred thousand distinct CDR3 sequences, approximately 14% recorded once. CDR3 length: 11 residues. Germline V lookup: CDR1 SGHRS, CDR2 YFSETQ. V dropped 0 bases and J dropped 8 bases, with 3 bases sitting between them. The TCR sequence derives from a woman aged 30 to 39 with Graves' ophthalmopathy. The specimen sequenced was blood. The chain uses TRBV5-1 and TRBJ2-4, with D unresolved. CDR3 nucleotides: TGCGCCAGCAGCTTGGAGGACATTCAGTACTTC. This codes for CASSLEDIQYF.